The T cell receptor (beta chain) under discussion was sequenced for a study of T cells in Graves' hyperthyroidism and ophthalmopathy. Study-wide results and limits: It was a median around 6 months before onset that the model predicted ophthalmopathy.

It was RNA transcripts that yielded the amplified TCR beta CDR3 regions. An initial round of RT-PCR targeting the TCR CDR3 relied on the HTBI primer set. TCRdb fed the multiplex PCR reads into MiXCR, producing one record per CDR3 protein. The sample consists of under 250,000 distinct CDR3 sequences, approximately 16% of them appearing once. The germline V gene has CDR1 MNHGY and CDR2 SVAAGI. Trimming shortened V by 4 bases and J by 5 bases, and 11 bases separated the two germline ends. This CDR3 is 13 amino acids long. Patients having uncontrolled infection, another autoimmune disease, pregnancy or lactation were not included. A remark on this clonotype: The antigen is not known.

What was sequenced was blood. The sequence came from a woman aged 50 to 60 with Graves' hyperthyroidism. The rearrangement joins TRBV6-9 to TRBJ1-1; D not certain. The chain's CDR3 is CASSSNRRTEAFF. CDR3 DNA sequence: TGTGCCAGCAGTTCCAACCGCAGAACTGAAGCTTTCTTT.